This TCR beta chain emerged from a study of T cell responses to AZD1222 COVID-19 vaccine. Whole-study findings and limits: Researchers took repertoire samples only after the peak T cell response had come.

The method was immunoSEQ multiplex PCR; TCRdb's version includes in-frame clones alone and lacks a portion of them. The table includes some 120,000 clones, around 90% detected once. Concerning this clone: Its antigen is as yet unknown.

Germline CDR1 reads LGHDT; CDR2 reads YNNKEL (reference sequence). V gave up 1 base and J gave up 7 bases, with 7 bases separating them. The CDR3 length is 12 residues. The chain recombines TRBV3-1 (or the pseudogene TRBV3-2) with TRBJ2-5; no clear D. Here the sequenced sample was peripheral blood, taken on day 0 of AZD1222 vaccination. The sequence was collected from an adult in good health. The CDR3 DNA is TGTGCCAGCAGCCAAGTTGACGGGACCCAGTACTTC. This gives the protein CASSQVDGTQYF.